The text below deals with one TCR beta chain. Authors' analysis steps: Reference gene primer amplification in the assay estimated nucleated cell counts. Generated by immunoSEQ multiplex PCR, the TCRdb table keeps only in-frame clones and is missing some. Clone size and the V and J calls come from that table; the DNA yielded D and trimming. In the table there are roughly 120,000 clones, around 82% of which are singletons. The germline V gene has CDR1 WSHSY and CDR2 SAAADI. V lost 6 bases and J lost 4; bases outside the gene matches: 6. There are 16 residues in the CDR3. This entry belongs to a study of blood T cell repertoires in COVID-19. Whole-study context: Samples representing acute and convalescent COVID-19 were sourced from the United States, Italy and Spain. T cells, B-cell-depleted T cells, or PBMCs provided the cDNA or gDNA that served as material.

Input material: peripheral blood. The receptor comes from a woman aged 50 to 60 with acute or convalescent COVID-19. V is TRBV10-2 and J is TRBJ2-1, with 13 bases identical to TRBD2. DNA for the CDR3: TGCGCCAGCAGCTTCGGGACTAGCGGGGTTTACAATGAGCAGTTCTTC. Its translation is CASSFGTSGVYNEQFF.